This T cell receptor (beta chain) comes out of a study of T-cell memory formation after mild COVID-19. Study details: Largely donor-specific TCR clusters were found. Whole-study results and caveats: CD4+ contracting clones lay mainly in CM and EM, CD8+ ones in EMRA.

TCRdb analysed the 5' RACE reads with MiXCR anew, one entry per CDR3 protein. The sample holds around 260,000 distinct CDR3 sequences, about 16% seen once. The sample holds a few counts of this clonotype. Its specificity is unknown. Input material: PBMCs or a T cell subset sorted from them (not recorded which). The receptor was isolated from a man younger than 30 who had mild COVID-19 (a few samples of this study predate the infection). Cell type and time point are not known.

CDR3 in DNA: TGCGCCCTACAGCACTACGAGCAGTACGTC. This translates into CALQHYEQYV. The V call is TRBV23-1, the J call TRBJ2-7, with unresolved D. TRBV23-1 is recorded as an ORF, its role being uncertain. Deletions cut 11 bases from V and 3 bases from J, with 8 bases between. The CDR3 loop spans 10 amino acids.